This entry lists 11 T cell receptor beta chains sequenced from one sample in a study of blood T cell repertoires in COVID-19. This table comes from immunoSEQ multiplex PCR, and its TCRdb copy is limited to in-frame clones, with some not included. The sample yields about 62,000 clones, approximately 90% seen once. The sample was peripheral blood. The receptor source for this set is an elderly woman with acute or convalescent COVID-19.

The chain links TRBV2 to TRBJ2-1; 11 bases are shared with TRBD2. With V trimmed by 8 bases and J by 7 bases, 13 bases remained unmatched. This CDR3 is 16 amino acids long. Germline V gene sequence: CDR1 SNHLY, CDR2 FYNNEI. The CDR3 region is CASPPLAGGRGNEQFF. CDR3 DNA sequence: TGTGCCAGCCCCCCCCTAGCGGGGGGCCGGGGGAATGAGCAGTTCTTC.

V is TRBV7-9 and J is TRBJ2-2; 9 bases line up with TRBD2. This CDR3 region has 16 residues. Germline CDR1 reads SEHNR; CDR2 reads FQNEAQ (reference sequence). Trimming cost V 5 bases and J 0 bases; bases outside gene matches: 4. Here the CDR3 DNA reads TGTGCCAGCAGCCTTACTAGCGGGCCGAACACCGGGGAGCTGTTTTTT. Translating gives CASSLTSGPNTGELFF.

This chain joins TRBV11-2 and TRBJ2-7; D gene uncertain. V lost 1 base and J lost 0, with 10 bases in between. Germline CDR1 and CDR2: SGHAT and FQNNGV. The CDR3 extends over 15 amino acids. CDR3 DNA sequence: TGTGCCAGCAGCTTAGGCCACTCAAGCTCCTACGAGCAGTACTTC. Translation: CASSLGHSSSYEQYF.

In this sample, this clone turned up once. CDR3 region: CSVVGNEQYF. The DNA of the CDR3 is TGCAGCGTTGTCGGGAACGAGCAGTACTTC. This rearrangement joins TRBV29-1 to TRBJ2-7, with D perhaps TRBD2 (5 bases). The CDR3 has 10 amino acids. From germline, CDR1 is SQVTM and CDR2 ANQGSEA. The ends were cut back, 4 bases at V and 5 bases at J, with 6 bases in the middle.

DNA for the CDR3: TGTGCCAGCGGCCCCAGGCAGGGCTACACTGAAGCTTTCTTT. Residues: CASGPRQGYTEAFF. The chain is built from TRBV2 and TRBJ1-1, with D tentatively TRBD1 (5 bases). CDR1 is SNHLY and CDR2 is FYNNEI in the germline V gene. V was cut by 8 bases and J by 3 bases, with 16 bases left in between. The CDR3 is 14 residues long.

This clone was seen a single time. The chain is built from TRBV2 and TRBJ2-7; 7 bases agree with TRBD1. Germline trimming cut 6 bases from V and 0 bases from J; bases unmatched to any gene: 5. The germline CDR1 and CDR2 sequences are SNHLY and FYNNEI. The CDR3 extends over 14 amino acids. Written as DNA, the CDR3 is TGTGCCAGCAGGGGACAGTTGACCTCCTACGAGCAGTACTTC. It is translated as CASRGQLTSYEQYF.

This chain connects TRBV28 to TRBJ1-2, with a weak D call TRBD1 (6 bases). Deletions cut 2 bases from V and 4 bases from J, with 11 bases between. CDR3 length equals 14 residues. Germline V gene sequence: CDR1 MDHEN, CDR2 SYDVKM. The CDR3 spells CASSLRRGPYGYTF. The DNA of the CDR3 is TGTGCCAGCAGTTTACGCAGGGGACCCTATGGCTACACCTTC.

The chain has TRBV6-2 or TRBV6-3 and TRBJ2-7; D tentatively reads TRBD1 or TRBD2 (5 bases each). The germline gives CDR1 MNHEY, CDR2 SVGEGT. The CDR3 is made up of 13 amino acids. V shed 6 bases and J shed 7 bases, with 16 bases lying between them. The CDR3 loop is CASSRGQGREQYF. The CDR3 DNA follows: TGTGCCAGCAGCCGGGGCCAAGGTAGAGAGCAGTACTTC.

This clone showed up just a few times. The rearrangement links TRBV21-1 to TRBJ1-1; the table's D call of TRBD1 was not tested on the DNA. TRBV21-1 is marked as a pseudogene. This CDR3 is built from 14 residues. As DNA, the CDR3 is TGTGCCAGCAGCAAAGTACTTGATCAGGGACAGGCTTTCTTT. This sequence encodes CASSKVLDQGQAFF.

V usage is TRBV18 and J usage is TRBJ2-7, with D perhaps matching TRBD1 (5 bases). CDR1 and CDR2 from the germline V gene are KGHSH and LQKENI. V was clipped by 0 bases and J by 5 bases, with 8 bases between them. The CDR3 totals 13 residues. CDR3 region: CASSPPARDEQYF. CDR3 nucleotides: TGTGCCAGCTCACCACCGGCCAGGGACGAGCAGTACTTC.

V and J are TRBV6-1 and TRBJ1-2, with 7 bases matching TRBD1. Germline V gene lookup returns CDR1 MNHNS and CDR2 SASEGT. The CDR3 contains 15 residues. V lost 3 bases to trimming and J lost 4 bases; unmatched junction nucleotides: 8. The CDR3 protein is CASSDLRGLTYGYTF. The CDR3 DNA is TGTGCCAGCAGTGATCTAAGGGGGCTTACCTATGGCTACACCTTC.